The 8 T cell receptor beta chains in this list originate from one sample, sequenced in a study of T cells after yellow fever vaccination. TCRdb used MiXCR to reprocess the 5' RACE reads, holding one entry per CDR3 protein. Here the sample spans 300,000 to 400,000 distinct CDR3 sequences, 3% to 4.5% being singletons. Here the sequenced sample was PBMCs, taken 5 days after the yellow fever booster vaccination. The receptor set was obtained from a man between 18 and 29 years old who received the YFV17D yellow fever vaccine.

This clonotype was counted many times. The chain links TRBV29-1 to TRBJ1-4, with D possibly TRBD1 on 5 matching bases. The CDR3 length is 12 residues. Per germline, CDR1 SQVTM and CDR2 ANQGSEA. V was cut by 3 bases and J by 5 bases, with 7 bases left in between. CDR3 bases: TGCAGCGTTGATAAGGGGAATGAAAAACTGTTTTTT. Amino acids: CSVDKGNEKLFF.

The J gene is TRBJ2-2, the V gene TRBV10-3; D remains ambiguous. Trimming took 0 bases from V and 1 from J, leaving 6 bases between them. The germline CDR1 and CDR2 sequences are ENHRY and SYGVKD. The CDR3 contains 15 residues. The CDR3 DNA sequence: TGTGCCATCAGTGAGTCGGTGGTGAACACCGGGGAGCTGTTTTTT. It encodes CAISESVVNTGELFF.

This clonotype occurred a few times. The chain links TRBV19 to TRBJ1-5; 9 bases map to TRBD1. Germline V gene sequence: CDR1 LNHDA, CDR2 SQIVND (reference sequence). This CDR3 is 14 amino acids long. With 9 bases clipped from V and 9 bases from J, the junction kept 12 bases outside the gene matches. The CDR3 loop reads CASLGTGRMGPQHF. The CDR3 nucleotides are TGTGCCAGCCTAGGGACAGGGAGAATGGGGCCCCAGCATTTT.

This clonotype showed up many times. This rearrangement joins TRBV6-5 to TRBJ2-5; TRBD1 matches at 7 bases. Germline V gene data show CDR1 as MNHEY and CDR2 as SVGAGI. CDR3 length: 14 amino acids. V shed 4 bases, J shed 4 bases, and the junction held 6 bases outside the gene matches. The CDR3 reads CASSSYRGAETQYF. CDR3 in DNA: TGTGCCAGCAGTTCCTACAGGGGAGCAGAGACCCAGTACTTC.

This clonotype was seen a few times. This chain uses TRBV18 with TRBJ1-1; no firm D call. This CDR3 is built from 14 residues. From germline, CDR1 is KGHSH and CDR2 LQKENI. Trimming shortened V by 3 bases and J by 3 bases, and 11 bases separated the two germline ends. CDR3: CASSPNAVDTEAFF. CDR3 DNA: TGTGCCAGCTCACCTAACGCAGTAGACACTGAAGCTTTCTTT.

This clonotype was observed a handful of times. The V gene is TRBV7-2, the J gene TRBJ1-2; 8 nucleotides align to TRBD1. The junction had 8 bases not matched to a gene; V was cut back by 5 bases and J by 3 bases. The CDR3 is 15 residues long. Germline values: CDR1 SGHTA, CDR2 FQGNSA. CDR3 loop: CASSPWTGIHYGYTF. The CDR3, as DNA: TGTGCCAGCAGCCCCTGGACAGGGATTCACTATGGCTACACCTTC.

This chain connects TRBV5-1 to TRBJ1-1; a weak D match, TRBD1 (5 bases). V lost 4 bases to trimming and J lost 2 bases, with 12 bases between them. The CDR3 runs 14 residues. Germline V lookup: CDR1 SGHRS, CDR2 YFSETQ. For the CDR3, the DNA is TGCGCCAGCAGCGCACGGGACGGTAACACTGAAGCTTTCTTT. Translation gives CASSARDGNTEAFF.

The V call is TRBV7-9, the J call TRBJ1-1; 8 bases agree with TRBD1. This CDR3 comprises 16 residues. Germline lookup yields CDR1 SEHNR and CDR2 FQNEAQ (reference sequence). V lost 3 bases, J lost 6 bases, and 12 bases stayed unmatched. The CDR3 DNA reads TGTGCCAGCAGCTTCGACCAGGGGGCTTTATGGGCTGAAGCTTTCTTT. It specifies CASSFDQGALWAEAFF.